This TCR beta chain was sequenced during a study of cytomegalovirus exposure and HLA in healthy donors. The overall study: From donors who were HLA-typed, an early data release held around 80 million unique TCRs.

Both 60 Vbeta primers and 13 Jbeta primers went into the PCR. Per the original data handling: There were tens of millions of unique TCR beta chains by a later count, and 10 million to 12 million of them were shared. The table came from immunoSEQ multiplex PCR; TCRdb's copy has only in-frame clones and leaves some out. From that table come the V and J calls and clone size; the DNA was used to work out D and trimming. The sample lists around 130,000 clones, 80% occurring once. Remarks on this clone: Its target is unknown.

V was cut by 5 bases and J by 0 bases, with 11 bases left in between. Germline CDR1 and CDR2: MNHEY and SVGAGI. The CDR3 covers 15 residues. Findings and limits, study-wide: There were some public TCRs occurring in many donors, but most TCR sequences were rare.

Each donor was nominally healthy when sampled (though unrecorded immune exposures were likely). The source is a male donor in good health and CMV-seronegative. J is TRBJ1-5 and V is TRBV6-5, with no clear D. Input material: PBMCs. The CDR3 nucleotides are TGTGCCAGCAGTCCAACATTTTTTAGCAATCAGCCCCAGCATTTT. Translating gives CASSPTFFSNQPQHF.